The entry below gives a single T cell receptor beta chain sequence along with its context. What it binds is not known. A read error may account for a junction end that differs from germline. The sample originates from a study of shared clonotypes between healthy human individuals. General observations from the study: For naive CD4 cells, roughly 5.5% of clonotypes were shared across a handful of donors.

CDR1 MNHEY and CDR2 SMNVEV come from the germline V gene (reference sequence). This CDR3 has 13 residues. Repertoires were generated with immunoSEQ multiplex PCR, while TCRdb's copy carries only in-frame clones and drops some. The sample contains some 1.5 million clones, roughly 96% of which appear only once. Material: naive CD4+ T cells sorted from blood. Subset specified: CD45RA+ positively selected. The chain is built from TRBV27 and TRBJ1-1; 10 nucleotides agree with TRBD1. This TCR derives from a man aged 25 to 45 in good health. CDR3 region: CASSLSLGQGTIF. As DNA, the CDR3 is TGTGCCAGCAGTTTATCGTTGGGACAGGGGACAATCTTT.